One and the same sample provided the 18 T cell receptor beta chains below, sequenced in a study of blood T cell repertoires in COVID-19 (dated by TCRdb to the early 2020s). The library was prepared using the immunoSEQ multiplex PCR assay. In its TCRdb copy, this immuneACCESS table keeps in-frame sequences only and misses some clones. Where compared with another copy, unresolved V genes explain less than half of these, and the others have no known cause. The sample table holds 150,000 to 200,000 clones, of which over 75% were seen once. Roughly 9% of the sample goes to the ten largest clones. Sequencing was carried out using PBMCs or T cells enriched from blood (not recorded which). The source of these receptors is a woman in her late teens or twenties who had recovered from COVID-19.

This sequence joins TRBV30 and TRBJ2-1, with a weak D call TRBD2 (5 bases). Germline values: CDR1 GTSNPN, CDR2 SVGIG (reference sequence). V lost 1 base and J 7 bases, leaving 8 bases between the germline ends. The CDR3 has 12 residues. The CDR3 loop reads CAWSAGRNEQFF. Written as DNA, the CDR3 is TGTGCCTGGAGTGCGGGAAGAAATGAGCAGTTCTTC.

Written as DNA, the CDR3 is TGTGCCAGTAGTATAGCACAGGGAGGGCAGCCCCAGCATTTT. As protein: CASSIAQGGQPQHF. This chain uses TRBV19 with TRBJ1-5, with D maybe TRBD1 (6 bases). The germline CDR1 and CDR2 sequences are LNHDA and SQIVND (reference sequence). The CDR3 is 14 amino acids. V shed 1 base and J shed 7 bases, with 11 bases lying between them.

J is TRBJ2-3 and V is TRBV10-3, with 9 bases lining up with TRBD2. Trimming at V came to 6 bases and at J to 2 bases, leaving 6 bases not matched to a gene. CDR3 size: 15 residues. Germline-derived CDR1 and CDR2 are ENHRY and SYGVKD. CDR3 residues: CAIREAGGPTDTQYF. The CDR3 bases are TGTGCCATCAGGGAAGCGGGGGGCCCCACAGATACGCAGTATTTT.

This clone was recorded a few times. The CDR3 DNA follows: TGCAGCGTTGTAGCCCGGGACACTGAAGCTTTCTTT. This translates into CSVVARDTEAFF. V gene TRBV29-1 combines with J gene TRBJ1-1; unclear D gene. V lost 4 bases and J lost 3, with 9 bases in between. The CDR3 contains 12 residues. Germline loops: CDR1 SQVTM, CDR2 ANQGSEA.

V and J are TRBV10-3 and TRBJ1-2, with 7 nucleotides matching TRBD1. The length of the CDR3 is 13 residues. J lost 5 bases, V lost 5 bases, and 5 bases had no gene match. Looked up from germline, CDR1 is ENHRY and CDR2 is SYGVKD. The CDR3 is CAISIDREYGYTF. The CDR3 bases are TGTGCCATCAGTATTGACAGGGAATATGGCTACACCTTC.

CDR3 protein: CAIGPRGTDTQYF. For the CDR3, the DNA is TGTGCCATCGGGCCGCGAGGCACAGATACGCAGTATTTT. V gene TRBV10-3 combines with J gene TRBJ2-3; D uncertain. V lost 8 bases to trimming and J lost 1 base, with 10 bases between them. From germline, CDR1 is ENHRY and CDR2 SYGVKD. The CDR3 spans 13 residues.

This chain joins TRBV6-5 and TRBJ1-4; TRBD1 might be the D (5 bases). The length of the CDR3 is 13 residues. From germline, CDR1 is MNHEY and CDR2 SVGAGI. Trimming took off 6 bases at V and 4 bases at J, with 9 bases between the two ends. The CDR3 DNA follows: TGTGCCAGCAGAGACAGAAATAATGAAAAACTGTTTTTT. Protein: CASRDRNNEKLFF.

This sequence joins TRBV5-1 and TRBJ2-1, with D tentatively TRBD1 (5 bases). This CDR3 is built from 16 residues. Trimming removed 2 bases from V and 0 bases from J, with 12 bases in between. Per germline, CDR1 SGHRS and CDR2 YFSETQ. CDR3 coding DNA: TGCGCCAGCAGCTTAAGGGGCGGCAGCTCCTACAATGAGCAGTTCTTC. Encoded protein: CASSLRGGSSYNEQFF.

In nucleotides, the CDR3 is TGTGCCACCCGCCAGACTAGCGACTCGGGTGAGCAGTTCTTC. This codes for CATRQTSDSGEQFF. The chain uses TRBV28 and TRBJ2-1; TRBD2 matches at 8 bases. Looked up from germline, CDR1 is MDHEN and CDR2 is SYDVKM. This CDR3 has 14 amino acids. V was clipped by 10 bases and J by 9 bases; unmatched bases: 14.

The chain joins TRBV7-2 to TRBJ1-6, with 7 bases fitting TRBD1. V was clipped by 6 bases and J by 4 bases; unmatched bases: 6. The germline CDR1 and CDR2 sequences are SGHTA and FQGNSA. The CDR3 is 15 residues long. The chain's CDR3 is CASRPPGQYNSPLHF. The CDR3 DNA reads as TGTGCCAGCAGGCCTCCGGGACAGTATAATTCACCCCTCCACTTT.

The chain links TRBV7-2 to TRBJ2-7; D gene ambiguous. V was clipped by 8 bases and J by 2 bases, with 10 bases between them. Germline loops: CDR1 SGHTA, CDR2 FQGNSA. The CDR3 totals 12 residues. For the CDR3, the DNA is TGTGCCAGCGGTTATGGCACCTACGAGCAGTACTTC. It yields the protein CASGYGTYEQYF.

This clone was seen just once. The chain's CDR3 is CASSDTGVNQPQHF. CDR3 nucleotides: TGTGCCAGCAGCGACACAGGAGTTAATCAGCCCCAGCATTTT. The chain joins TRBV11-2 to TRBJ1-5; maybe TRBD1 (5 bases). CDR1 and CDR2 (germline): SGHAT, FQNNGV. The CDR3 is 14 amino acids. V gave up 5 bases and J gave up 4 bases, with 12 bases separating them.

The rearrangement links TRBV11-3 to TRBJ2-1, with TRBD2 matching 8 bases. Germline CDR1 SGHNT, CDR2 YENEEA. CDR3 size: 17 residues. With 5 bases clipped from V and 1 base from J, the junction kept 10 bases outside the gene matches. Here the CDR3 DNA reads TGTGCCAGCAGCCCGGGGGCCCGGGGGGGTTCCTACAATGAGCAGTTCTTC. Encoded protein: CASSPGARGGSYNEQFF.

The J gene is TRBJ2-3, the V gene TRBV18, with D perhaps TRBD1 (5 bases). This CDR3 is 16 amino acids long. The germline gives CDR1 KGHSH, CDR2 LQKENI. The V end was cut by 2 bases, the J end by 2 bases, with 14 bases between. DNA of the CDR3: TGTGCCAGCTCACCAATTCCAGGGTCAATCACAGATACGCAGTATTTT. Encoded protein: CASSPIPGSITDTQYF.

The CDR3 spells CASTRSKEGADTQYF. CDR3 DNA: TGCGCCAGCACTCGGTCAAAAGAGGGGGCAGATACGCAGTATTTT. The chain joins TRBV10-1 to TRBJ2-3; D is possibly TRBD1 (6 bases). The length of the CDR3 is 15 residues. Deletions cut 7 bases from V and 4 bases from J, with 18 bases between. Germline-derived CDR1 and CDR2 are WNHNN and SYGVQD (reference sequence).

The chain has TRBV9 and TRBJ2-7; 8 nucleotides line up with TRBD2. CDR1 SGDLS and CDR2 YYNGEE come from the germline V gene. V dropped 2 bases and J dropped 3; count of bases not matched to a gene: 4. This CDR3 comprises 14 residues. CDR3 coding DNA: TGTGCCAGCAGCGTTTTGGCGGGGGGCTACGAGCAGTACTTC. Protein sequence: CASSVLAGGYEQYF.

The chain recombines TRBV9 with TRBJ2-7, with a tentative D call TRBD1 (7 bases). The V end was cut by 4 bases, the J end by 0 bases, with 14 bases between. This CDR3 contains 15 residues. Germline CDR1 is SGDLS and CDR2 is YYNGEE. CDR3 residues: CASSKWGDSSYEQYF. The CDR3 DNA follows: TGTGCCAGCAGCAAGTGGGGGGACAGCTCCTACGAGCAGTACTTC.

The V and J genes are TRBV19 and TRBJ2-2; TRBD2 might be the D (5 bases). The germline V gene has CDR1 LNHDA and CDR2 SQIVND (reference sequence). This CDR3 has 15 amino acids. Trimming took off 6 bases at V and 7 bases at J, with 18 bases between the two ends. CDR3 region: CASSHPSGGGGELFF. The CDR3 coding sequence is TGTGCCAGTAGCCATCCCTCAGGAGGAGGCGGGGAGCTGTTTTTT.